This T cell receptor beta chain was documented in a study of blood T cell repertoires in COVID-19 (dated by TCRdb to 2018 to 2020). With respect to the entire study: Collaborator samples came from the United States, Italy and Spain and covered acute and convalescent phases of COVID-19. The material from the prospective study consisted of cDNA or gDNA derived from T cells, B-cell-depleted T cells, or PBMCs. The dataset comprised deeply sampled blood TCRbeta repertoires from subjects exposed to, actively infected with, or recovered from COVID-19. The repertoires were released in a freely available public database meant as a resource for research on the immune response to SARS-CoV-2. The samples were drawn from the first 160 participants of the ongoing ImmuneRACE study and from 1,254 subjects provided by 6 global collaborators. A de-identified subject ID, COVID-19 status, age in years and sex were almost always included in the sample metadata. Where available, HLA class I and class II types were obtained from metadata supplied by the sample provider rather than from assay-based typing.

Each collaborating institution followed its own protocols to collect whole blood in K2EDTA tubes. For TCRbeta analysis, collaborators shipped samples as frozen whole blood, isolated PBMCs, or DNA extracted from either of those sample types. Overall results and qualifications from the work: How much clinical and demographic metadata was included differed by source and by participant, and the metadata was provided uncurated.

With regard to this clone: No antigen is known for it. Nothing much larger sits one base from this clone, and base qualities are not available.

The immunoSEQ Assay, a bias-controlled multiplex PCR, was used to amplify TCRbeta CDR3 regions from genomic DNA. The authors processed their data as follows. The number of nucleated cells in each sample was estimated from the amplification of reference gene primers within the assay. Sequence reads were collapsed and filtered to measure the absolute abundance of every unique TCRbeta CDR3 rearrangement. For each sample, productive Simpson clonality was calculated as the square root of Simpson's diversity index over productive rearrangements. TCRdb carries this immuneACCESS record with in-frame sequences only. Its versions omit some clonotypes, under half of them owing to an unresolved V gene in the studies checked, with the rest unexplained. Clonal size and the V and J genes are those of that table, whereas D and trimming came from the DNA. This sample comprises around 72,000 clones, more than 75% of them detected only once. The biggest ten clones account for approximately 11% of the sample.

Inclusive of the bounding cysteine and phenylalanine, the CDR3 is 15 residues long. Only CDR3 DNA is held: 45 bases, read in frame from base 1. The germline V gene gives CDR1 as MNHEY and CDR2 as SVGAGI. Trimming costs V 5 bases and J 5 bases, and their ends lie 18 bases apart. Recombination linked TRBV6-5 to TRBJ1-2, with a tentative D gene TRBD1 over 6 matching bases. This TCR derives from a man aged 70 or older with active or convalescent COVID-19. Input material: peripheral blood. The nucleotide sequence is TGTGCCAGCAGTACGGATCGGGTGGGGGCGTATGGCTACACCTTC. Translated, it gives CASSTDRVGAYGYTF.